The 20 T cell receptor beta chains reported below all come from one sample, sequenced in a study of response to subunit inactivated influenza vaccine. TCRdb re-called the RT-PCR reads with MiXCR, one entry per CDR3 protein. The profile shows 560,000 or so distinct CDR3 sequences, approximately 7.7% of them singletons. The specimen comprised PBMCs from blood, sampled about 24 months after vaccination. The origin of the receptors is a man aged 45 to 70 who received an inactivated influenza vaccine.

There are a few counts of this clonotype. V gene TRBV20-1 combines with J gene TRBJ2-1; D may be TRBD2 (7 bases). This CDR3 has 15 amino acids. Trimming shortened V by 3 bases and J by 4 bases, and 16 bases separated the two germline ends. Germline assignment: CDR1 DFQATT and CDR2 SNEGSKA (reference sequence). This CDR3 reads CSAREGDYYYNEQFF. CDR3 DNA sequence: TGCAGTGCTAGGGAGGGGGACTACTATTACAATGAGCAGTTCTTC.

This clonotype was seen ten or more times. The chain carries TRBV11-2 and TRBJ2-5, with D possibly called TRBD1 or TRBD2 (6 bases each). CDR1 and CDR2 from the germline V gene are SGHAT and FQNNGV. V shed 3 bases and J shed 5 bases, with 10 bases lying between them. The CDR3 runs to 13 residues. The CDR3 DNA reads TGTGCCAGCAGCTTTACAGGGAGGGAGACCCAGTACTTC. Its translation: CASSFTGRETQYF.

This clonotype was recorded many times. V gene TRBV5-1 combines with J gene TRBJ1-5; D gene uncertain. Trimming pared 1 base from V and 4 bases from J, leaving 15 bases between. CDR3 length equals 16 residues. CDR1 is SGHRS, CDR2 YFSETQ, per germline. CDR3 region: CASSLSPGMGNQPQHF. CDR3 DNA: TGCGCCAGCAGCTTGTCCCCAGGCATGGGGAATCAGCCCCAGCATTTT.

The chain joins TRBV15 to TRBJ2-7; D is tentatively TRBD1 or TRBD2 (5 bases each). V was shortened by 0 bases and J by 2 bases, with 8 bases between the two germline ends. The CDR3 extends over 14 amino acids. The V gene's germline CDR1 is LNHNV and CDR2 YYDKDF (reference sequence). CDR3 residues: CATSRDLGAYEQYF. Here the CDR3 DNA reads TGTGCCACCAGCAGAGATCTGGGGGCCTACGAGCAGTACTTC.

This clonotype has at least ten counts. CDR3 amino acids: CSATGLLAGELFF. The CDR3 DNA sequence: TGCAGTGCTACTGGACTCCTAGCTGGGGAGCTGTTTTTT. This chain connects TRBV20-1 to TRBJ2-2; weak D call: TRBD2 (5 bases). V shed 4 bases and J shed 8 bases, with 14 bases lying between them. Per the germline V gene, CDR1 is DFQATT and CDR2 is SNEGSKA (reference sequence). The CDR3 is 13 residues long.

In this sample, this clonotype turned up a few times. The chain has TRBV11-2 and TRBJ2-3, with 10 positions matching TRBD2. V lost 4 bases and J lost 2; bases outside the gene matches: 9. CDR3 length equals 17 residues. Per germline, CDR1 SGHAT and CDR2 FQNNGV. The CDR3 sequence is CASSWGLASHVTDTQYF. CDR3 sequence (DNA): TGTGCCAGCAGCTGGGGACTAGCGAGCCATGTCACAGATACGCAGTATTTT.

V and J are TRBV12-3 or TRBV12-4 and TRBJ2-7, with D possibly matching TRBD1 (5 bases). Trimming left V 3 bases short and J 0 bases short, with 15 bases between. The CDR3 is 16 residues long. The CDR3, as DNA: TGTGCCAGCAGTTTGAGTGGGGCATCAAGCTCCTACGAGCAGTACTTC. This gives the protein CASSLSGASSSYEQYF.

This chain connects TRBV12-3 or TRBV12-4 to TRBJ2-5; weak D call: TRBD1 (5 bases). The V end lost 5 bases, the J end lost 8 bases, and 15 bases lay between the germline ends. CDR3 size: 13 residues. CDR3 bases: TGTGCCAGCAGTCAAAATGCTGACAGTACCCAGTACTTC. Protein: CASSQNADSTQYF.

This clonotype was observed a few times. The CDR3 nucleotides are TGTGCCAGCAGCTTAGGTACGGGTTACTCCACCGAAGCTTTCTTT. Translation gives CASSLGTGYSTEAFF. The genes are TRBV7-9 and TRBJ1-1; no clear D gene. This CDR3 has 15 amino acids. Deletions cut 1 base from V and 8 bases from J, with 17 bases between. CDR1 and CDR2 from the germline V gene are SEHNR and FQNEAQ (reference sequence).

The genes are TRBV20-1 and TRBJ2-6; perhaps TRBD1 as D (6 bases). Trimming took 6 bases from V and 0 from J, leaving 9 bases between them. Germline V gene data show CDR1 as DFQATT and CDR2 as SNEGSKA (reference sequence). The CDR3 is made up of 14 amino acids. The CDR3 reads CSALRGSGANVLTF. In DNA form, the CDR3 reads TGCAGTGCGCTCAGGGGCTCTGGGGCCAACGTCCTGACTTTC.

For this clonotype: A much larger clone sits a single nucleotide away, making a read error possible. This chain's CDR3 is CSASADRGYGYIF. In DNA, the CDR3 is TGCAGTGCTAGCGCCGACAGGGGCTATGGCTACATCTTC. The V gene is TRBV20-1, the J gene TRBJ1-2; 8 bases map to TRBD1. This CDR3 is 13 amino acids long. From germline, CDR1 is DFQATT and CDR2 SNEGSKA (reference sequence).

The CDR3 nucleotides are TGTGCCAGCAGCGTAGGAGCAGGGGCCCCTAACTATGGCTACACCTTC. It is translated as CASSVGAGAPNYGYTF. The V gene is TRBV9, the J gene TRBJ1-2; a possible D gene is TRBD1 (6 bases). V gave up 0 bases and J gave up 0 bases, with 12 bases separating them. Germline V lookup: CDR1 SGDLS, CDR2 YYNGEE. The length of the CDR3 is 16 residues.

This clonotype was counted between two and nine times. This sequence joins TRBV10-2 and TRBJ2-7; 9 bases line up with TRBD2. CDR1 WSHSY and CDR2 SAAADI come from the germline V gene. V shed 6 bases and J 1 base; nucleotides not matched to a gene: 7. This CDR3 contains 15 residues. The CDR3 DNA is TGCGCCAGCAGCCAGGGGACTAGCCTTTCCTACGAGCAGTACTTC. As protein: CASSQGTSLSYEQYF.

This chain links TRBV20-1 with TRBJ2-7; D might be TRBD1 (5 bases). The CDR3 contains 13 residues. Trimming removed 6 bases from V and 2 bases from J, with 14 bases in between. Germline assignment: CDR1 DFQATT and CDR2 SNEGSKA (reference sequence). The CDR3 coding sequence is TGCAGTGCCAGCAGGGCAGGAACCTACGAGCAGTACTTC. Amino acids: CSASRAGTYEQYF.

CDR3 DNA: TGTGCCAGCAGCTTTGGGGAGGACAATGAGCAGTTCTTC. It encodes CASSFGEDNEQFF. The chain is built from TRBV7-6 and TRBJ2-1; a weak D match, TRBD2 (6 bases). Germline assignment: CDR1 SGHVS and CDR2 FNYEAQ. The CDR3 has 13 amino acids. Deletions cut 3 bases from V and 5 bases from J, with 8 bases between.

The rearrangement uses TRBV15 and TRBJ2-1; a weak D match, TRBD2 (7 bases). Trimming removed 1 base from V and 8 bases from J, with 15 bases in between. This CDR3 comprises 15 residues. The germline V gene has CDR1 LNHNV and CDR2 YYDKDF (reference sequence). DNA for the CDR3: TGTGCCACCAGCAGAGGTGGGGGGGCGCAGGATGAGCAGTTCTTC. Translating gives CATSRGGGAQDEQFF.

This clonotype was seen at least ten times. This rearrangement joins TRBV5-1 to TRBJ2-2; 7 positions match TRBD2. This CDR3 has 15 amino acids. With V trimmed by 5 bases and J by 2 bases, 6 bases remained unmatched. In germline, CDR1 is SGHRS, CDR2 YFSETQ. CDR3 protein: CASSYSGHNTGELFF. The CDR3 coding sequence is TGCGCCAGCAGTTATAGCGGGCATAACACCGGGGAGCTGTTTTTT.

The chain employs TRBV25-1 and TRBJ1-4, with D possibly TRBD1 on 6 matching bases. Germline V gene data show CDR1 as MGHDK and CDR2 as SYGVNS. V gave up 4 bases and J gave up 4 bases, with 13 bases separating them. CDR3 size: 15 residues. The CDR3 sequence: CASSVGGRGNEKLFF. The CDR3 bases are TGTGCCAGCAGTGTCGGGGGCAGGGGTAATGAAAAACTGTTTTTT.

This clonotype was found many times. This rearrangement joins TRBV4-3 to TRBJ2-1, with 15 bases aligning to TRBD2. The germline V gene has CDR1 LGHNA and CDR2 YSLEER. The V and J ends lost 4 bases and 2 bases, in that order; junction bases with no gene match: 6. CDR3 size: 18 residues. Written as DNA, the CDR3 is TGCGCCAGCAGCCCTCGGACTAGCGGGGGGGGCACCTACAATGAGCAGTTCTTC. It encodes CASSPRTSGGGTYNEQFF.

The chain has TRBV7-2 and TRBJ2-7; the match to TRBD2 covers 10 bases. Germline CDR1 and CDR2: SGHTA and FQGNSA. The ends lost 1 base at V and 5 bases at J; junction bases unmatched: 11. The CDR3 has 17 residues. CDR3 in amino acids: CASSLGEFSGRNHEQYF. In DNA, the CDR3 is TGTGCCAGCAGCTTAGGGGAGTTTAGCGGGAGGAACCACGAGCAGTACTTC.